Following are 12 T cell receptor beta chains from one sample sequenced in a study of blood T cell repertoires in COVID-19. Generated by immunoSEQ multiplex PCR, the TCRdb table keeps only in-frame clones and is missing some. The table lists fewer than 450,000 clones, 88% of them singletons. The source material was PBMCs or T cells enriched from blood (not recorded which). Every receptor here comes from a woman younger than 30 who had recovered from COVID-19.

This clone showed up just a few times. V gene TRBV2 combines with J gene TRBJ2-1; TRBD1 is a possible D gene (6 bases). V was pared by 7 bases and J by 9 bases, with 16 bases between. The CDR3 runs to 13 residues. Germline assignment: CDR1 SNHLY and CDR2 FYNNEI. CDR3 amino acids: CASIREEGGEQFF. The CDR3 DNA is TGTGCCAGCATCAGGGAAGAAGGGGGTGAGCAGTTCTTC.

V usage is TRBV30 and J usage is TRBJ1-6; D perhaps matches TRBD1 (6 bases). The V and J ends lost 0 bases and 8 bases respectively, with 26 bases between them. Germline CDR1 is GTSNPN and CDR2 is SVGIG (reference sequence). This CDR3 is built from 19 residues. The CDR3 bases are TGTGCCTGGAGTGTATCGTTTTGGGGGCTTTGGGGATATGATTCACCCCTCCACTTT. This encodes CAWSVSFWGLWGYDSPLHF.

This rearrangement joins TRBV19 to TRBJ1-3, with 7 bases fitting TRBD1. CDR3 length equals 14 residues. CDR1 is LNHDA, CDR2 SQIVND, per germline (reference sequence). The V gene end was trimmed by 6 bases and the J gene end by 1 base; junction bases not matched to a gene: 3. The CDR3 nucleotides are TGTGCCAGTAGCGTGACAGGGTCTGGAAACACCATATATTTT. It encodes CASSVTGSGNTIYF.

This clone was picked up one time. The chain carries TRBV5-6 and TRBJ1-2, with D possibly being TRBD1 (6 bases). The V and J ends lost 4 bases and 5 bases respectively, with 15 bases between them. Germline V CDR1 and CDR2: SGHDT, YYEEEE. This CDR3 is built from 14 residues. CDR3 sequence reads: CASSLFQGKYGYTF. CDR3 in DNA: TGTGCCAGCAGCCTCTTTCAGGGGAAATATGGCTACACCTTC.

This sequence joins TRBV9 and TRBJ2-7; D is possibly TRBD2 (6 bases). There are 15 residues in the CDR3. The ends were cut back, 0 bases at V and 5 bases at J, with 15 bases in the middle. Germline CDR1 and CDR2: SGDLS and YYNGEE. The CDR3 bases are TGTGCCAGCAGCGTAGCCCCGACCGTAGCGGACGAGCAGTACTTC. Translated, it gives CASSVAPTVADEQYF.

J is TRBJ2-1 and V is TRBV29-1, with TRBD2 identical over 11 bases. Germline CDR1 is SQVTM and CDR2 is ANQGSEA. The CDR3 contains 13 residues. J gave up 8 bases and V 7 bases, and 7 bases lay outside the gene matches. Written as DNA, the CDR3 is TGCAGCGCTTCTAGCGGGGGGTTTGATGAGCAGTTCTTC. Its protein is CSASSGGFDEQFF.

The chain is built from TRBV9 and TRBJ2-3; TRBD2 might be the D (5 bases). V was pared by 0 bases and J by 5 bases, with 16 bases between. The CDR3 loop spans 16 amino acids. Germline V gene lookup returns CDR1 SGDLS and CDR2 YYNGEE. DNA for the CDR3: TGTGCCAGCAGCGTAGGCGACCTCCTACGGGGAGATACGCAGTATTTT. Protein product: CASSVGDLLRGDTQYF.

The CDR3 DNA reads as TGTGCCAGCGGAACCGGGAGGCAGTACTTC. Translated: CASGTGRQYF. The chain combines TRBV2 with TRBJ2-7; perhaps TRBD2 as D (6 bases). The length of the CDR3 is 10 residues. V was clipped by 8 bases and J by 9 bases, with 11 bases between them. CDR1 SNHLY and CDR2 FYNNEI come from the germline V gene.

The V and J genes are TRBV11-2 and TRBJ2-1; TRBD2 matches at 7 bases. Trimming removed 0 bases from V and 5 bases from J; junction bases left unmatched: 4. Germline CDR1 reads SGHAT; CDR2 reads FQNNGV. The CDR3 length is 15 residues. CDR3 DNA sequence: TGTGCCAGCAGCTTAGAACTAGCGAACCACAATGAGCAGTTCTTC. It specifies CASSLELANHNEQFF.

The chain joins TRBV10-3 to TRBJ1-1; TRBD1 is a possible D gene (6 bases). Trimming cost V 0 bases and J 2 bases, with 16 bases left between them. Germline V gene sequence: CDR1 ENHRY, CDR2 SYGVKD. This CDR3 is built from 17 residues. Here the CDR3 reads CAISESRGATRNTEAFF. The CDR3 nucleotides read TGTGCCATCAGTGAGTCGCGGGGGGCGACGCGAAACACTGAAGCTTTCTTT.

The gene calls are TRBV5-4 and TRBJ2-7; 11 nucleotides agree with TRBD2. CDR1 and CDR2 from the germline V gene are SGHNT and YYREEE (reference sequence). V was pared by 3 bases and J by 5 bases, with 4 bases of the junction left unmatched. The CDR3 runs 14 residues. The CDR3 DNA follows: TGTGCCAGCAGCTCCCCGGGACTAGCGGACGAGCAGTACTTC. Translation: CASSSPGLADEQYF.

This chain joins TRBV25-1 and TRBJ1-5; D is possibly TRBD1 (5 bases). The CDR3 totals 14 residues. V lost 5 bases and J lost 7, with 15 bases in between. Germline V gene lookup returns CDR1 MGHDK and CDR2 SYGVNS. CDR3 coding DNA: TGTGCCAGCAGTCCCCCAGGGTCTCACCAGCCCCAGCATTTT. Its protein is CASSPPGSHQPQHF.